Shown below are 21 T cell receptor beta chains from a single sample sequenced in a study of OX40 agonist ivuxolimab in advanced cancers. Profiled with immunoSEQ multiplex PCR; TCRdb holds only in-frame clones, not every one. Of 100,000 or so clones detected, about 84% appear once; the ten largest clones hold around 5.5%. Specimen: CD4+ or CD8+ T cells sorted from blood, collected in a trial of the OX40 agonist ivuxolimab. All receptors come from an adult with an advanced solid tumor such as melanoma, head and neck, liver or kidney cancer.

This clone was seen only once. This chain connects TRBV30 to TRBJ2-7, with D uncertain. V lost 2 bases and J 9 bases, leaving 11 bases between the germline ends. The CDR3 runs 11 residues. CDR1 is GTSNPN and CDR2 is SVGIG in the germline V gene (reference sequence). In nucleotides, the CDR3 is TGTGCCTGGAGTACTGGGTCTGGGCAGTACTTC. Amino acid sequence: CAWSTGSGQYF.

This clone was recorded only once. The chain couples TRBV5-1 to TRBJ2-7, with D tentatively TRBD2 (6 bases). V lost 2 bases to trimming and J lost 0 bases, with 15 bases between them. The CDR3 loop spans 16 amino acids. Per germline, CDR1 SGHRS and CDR2 YFSETQ. DNA of the CDR3: TGCGCCAGCAGCTTAAAACCGGGACTTCACTCCTACGAGCAGTACTTC. It encodes CASSLKPGLHSYEQYF.

The CDR3 region has the DNA TGCGCCAGCAGCCAGGCGCAGGGTCCCTACGAGCAGTACTTC. This codes for CASSQAQGPYEQYF. The chain has TRBV5-1 and TRBJ2-7; maybe TRBD1 (5 bases). Trimming took 4 bases from V and 2 from J, leaving 13 bases between them. The germline CDR1 and CDR2 sequences are SGHRS and YFSETQ. The CDR3 is made up of 14 amino acids.

This rearrangement joins TRBV5-1 to TRBJ2-3; D tentatively reads TRBD1 or TRBD2 (6 bases each). Per the germline V gene, CDR1 is SGHRS and CDR2 is YFSETQ. Deletions cut 6 bases from V and 0 bases from J, with 11 bases between. CDR3 size: 14 residues. CDR3 region: CASKGGSSTDTQYF. DNA of the CDR3: TGCGCCAGCAAGGGGGGATCTAGCACAGATACGCAGTATTTT.

V and J are TRBV7-9 and TRBJ1-6, with D tentatively TRBD1 (5 bases). The germline V gene has CDR1 SEHNR and CDR2 FQNEAQ (reference sequence). This CDR3 comprises 15 residues. V was trimmed by 7 bases and J by 5 bases, leaving 15 bases between them. DNA of the CDR3: TGTGCCAGCAACTCGACAGTTAGTAATAATTCACCCCTCCACTTT. This sequence encodes CASNSTVSNNSPLHF. Full variable domain (outside the CDR3, taken from reference TRBV7-9 and TRBJ1-6): DTGVSQNPRHKITKRGQNVTFRCDPISEHNRLYWYRQTLGQGPEFLTYFQNEAQLEKSRLLSDRFSAERPKGSFSTLEIQRTEQGDSAMYLCASNSTVSNNSPLHFGNGTRLTVT.

The chain employs TRBV6-6 and TRBJ1-1; perhaps TRBD1 as D (6 bases). CDR3 length equals 16 residues. CDR1 MNHNY and CDR2 SVGAGI come from the germline V gene (reference sequence). Trimming cost V 7 bases and J 0 bases, with 18 bases left between them. CDR3 loop: CASIPKGGGLNTEAFF. DNA for the CDR3: TGTGCCAGCATCCCCAAGGGGGGAGGGTTGAACACTGAAGCTTTCTTT.

The rearrangement joins TRBV19 to TRBJ2-6; maybe TRBD1 (6 bases). This CDR3 comprises 15 residues. The V and J ends lost 11 bases and 0 bases respectively, with 14 bases between them. In germline, CDR1 is LNHDA, CDR2 SQIVND (reference sequence). The CDR3 DNA sequence: TGTGCCGGCCGGGACACCGTCTCTGGGGCCAACGTCCTGACTTTC. This sequence encodes CAGRDTVSGANVLTF.

The chain uses TRBV10-3 and TRBJ1-4; no reliable D call. The germline V gene encodes CDR1 ENHRY and CDR2 SYGVKD. V lost 3 bases and J lost 0, with 11 bases in between. The CDR3 spans 16 residues. CDR3 sequence (DNA): TGTGCCATCAGTGACCTGGATGCATCAACTAATGAAAAACTGTTTTTT. The encoded protein is CAISDLDASTNEKLFF.

The rearrangement joins TRBV7-9 to TRBJ2-3; a possible D gene is TRBD2 (6 bases). The CDR3 is 15 amino acids. Per germline, CDR1 SEHNR and CDR2 FQNEAQ (reference sequence). V dropped 5 bases and J dropped 6 bases, with 18 bases sitting between them. CDR3 in amino acids: CASSPTGTVTDTQYF. CDR3 nucleotide sequence: TGTGCCAGCAGCCCCACCGGGACTGTCACGGATACGCAGTATTTT.

This chain joins TRBV5-1 and TRBJ2-7; a possible D gene is TRBD2 (5 bases). The CDR3 sequence is 13 residues long. V was pared by 4 bases and J by 3 bases, with 11 bases between. Per germline, CDR1 SGHRS and CDR2 YFSETQ. CDR3 bases: TGCGCCAGCAGCCGGGATTTAGTCTACGAGCAGTACTTC. Protein product: CASSRDLVYEQYF.

The rearrangement joins TRBV7-2 to TRBJ2-1, with D perhaps assigned TRBD1 or TRBD2 (5 bases each). The CDR3 loop spans 16 amino acids. From germline, CDR1 is SGHTA and CDR2 FQGNSA. The V end was cut by 5 bases, the J end by 3 bases, with 17 bases between. Here the CDR3 DNA reads TGTGCCAGCAGCCCAACTAGGGACGGGCGCTACAATGAGCAGTTCTTC. The encoded protein is CASSPTRDGRYNEQFF.

This clone turned up a few times. The chain carries TRBV6-6 and TRBJ1-3; 7 positions agree with TRBD1. This CDR3 region has 14 residues. Germline V gene sequence: CDR1 MNHNY, CDR2 SVGAGI (reference sequence). V shed 5 bases and J 2 bases; nucleotides not matched to a gene: 3. The CDR3 DNA reads TGTGCCAGCAGTGTAACAGGGGCTGGAAACACCATATATTTT. Translation: CASSVTGAGNTIYF.

The rearrangement links TRBV5-1 to TRBJ2-1; the D call may be TRBD1 or TRBD2 (5 bases each). Germline V gene data show CDR1 as SGHRS and CDR2 as YFSETQ. This CDR3 is built from 16 residues. V lost 0 bases and J lost 8, with 18 bases in between. In DNA form, the CDR3 reads TGCGCCAGCAGCTTGGCGCCGGGACCTTTCGAGGATGAGCAGTTCTTC. Its translation: CASSLAPGPFEDEQFF.

The rearrangement uses TRBV5-4 and TRBJ2-7, with no clear D. V gave up 6 bases and J gave up 6 bases, with 19 bases separating them. The CDR3 sequence is 14 residues long. Germline V CDR1 and CDR2: SGHNT, YYREEE (reference sequence). The CDR3 region is CASKKRNDGTEQYF. CDR3 nucleotides: TGTGCCAGCAAAAAACGAAACGACGGTACCGAGCAGTACTTC.

The chain is built from TRBV7-3 and TRBJ2-2, with 10 nucleotides matching TRBD2. This CDR3 has 17 amino acids. V trimming: 1 base; J trimming: 5 bases; junction bases outside the gene matches: 7. Germline V lookup: CDR1 SGHTA, CDR2 FQGTGA. The CDR3 region has the DNA TGTGCCAGCAGCTTAAATCCTAGCGGGGGTAAAACCGGGGAGCTGTTTTTT. It translates to CASSLNPSGGKTGELFF.

V and J are TRBV5-1 and TRBJ2-5, with D perhaps TRBD1 or TRBD2 (5 bases each). The germline V and J ends were trimmed by 1 base and 1 base, with 8 bases remaining between them. CDR3 length equals 14 residues. The germline gives CDR1 SGHRS, CDR2 YFSETQ. The CDR3 spells CASSLMGTQETQYF. The CDR3 nucleotides read TGCGCCAGCAGCTTGATGGGGACCCAAGAGACCCAGTACTTC.

This clone occurred a few times. This sequence joins TRBV19 and TRBJ2-1, with TRBD1 matching over 8 bases. V dropped 4 bases and J dropped 9; count of bases not matched to a gene: 8. Germline values: CDR1 LNHDA, CDR2 SQIVND (reference sequence). This CDR3 is 14 amino acids long. The CDR3 DNA follows: TGTGCCAGTAGTACACACAGGGGGATCGTTGAGCAGTTCTTC. This encodes CASSTHRGIVEQFF.

This clone occurred a few times. Written as DNA, the CDR3 is TGTGCCAGCAGTTACCTAGACGAGCAGTACTTC. As protein: CASSYLDEQYF. V is TRBV6-5 and J is TRBJ2-7; D not certain. This CDR3 is built from 11 residues. Per germline, CDR1 MNHEY and CDR2 SVGAGI. Trimming took off 2 bases at V and 5 bases at J, with 4 bases between the two ends.

The rearrangement joins TRBV4-3 to TRBJ1-2, with a weak D call TRBD1 (5 bases). This CDR3 has 15 amino acids. V lost 0 bases, J lost 4 bases, and 12 bases lay in between. CDR1 and CDR2 (germline): LGHNA, YSLEER. CDR3 sequence (DNA): TGCGCCAGCAGCCAAGATGCGCGGACAAGCTATGGCTACACCTTC. This gives the protein CASSQDARTSYGYTF.

The V and J genes are TRBV6-1 and TRBJ1-3; D ambiguous. Germline V gene sequence: CDR1 MNHNS, CDR2 SASEGT. V lost 4 bases to trimming and J lost 0 bases, with 10 bases between them. CDR3 length: 15 residues. The CDR3 protein is CASSVSGGSGNTIYF. The CDR3, as DNA: TGTGCCAGCAGTGTTTCAGGCGGCTCTGGAAACACCATATATTTT.

The V and J genes are TRBV6-5 and TRBJ2-2; 8 bases fit TRBD2. The germline CDR1 and CDR2 sequences are MNHEY and SVGAGI. Unmatched junction bases numbered 4, after V lost 5 bases and J lost 2 bases. CDR3 size: 15 residues. CDR3 loop: CASSGAGGNTGELFF. The CDR3 nucleotides are TGTGCCAGCAGTGGGGCGGGGGGCAACACCGGGGAGCTGTTTTTT.